These 25 T cell receptor beta chains share one sample of origin, sequenced in a study of radiotherapy plus CTLA-4 blockade in lung cancer. Using immunoSEQ multiplex PCR, the repertoire was profiled, and TCRdb retains in-frame clones only, with some absent. The repertoire consists of roughly 51,000 clones, with 70% to 90% occurring once and the leading ten covering under 20%. The source was peripheral blood, collected from a patient treated with radiotherapy plus ipilimumab. Receptor source: a human donor with non-small cell lung cancer that progressed on radiotherapy plus ipilimumab. Some clones in this sample may be carry-over from other donors' samples.

This clone has a single count. The genes are TRBV29-1 and TRBJ2-3, with 12 bases identical to TRBD2. In germline, CDR1 is SQVTM, CDR2 ANQGSEA. Unmatched junction bases numbered 4, after V lost 6 bases and J lost 3 bases. The CDR3 is made up of 14 amino acids. CDR3 sequence: CSVTSGRGTDTQYF. The CDR3 DNA reads as TGCAGCGTGACTAGCGGGAGAGGGACAGATACGCAGTATTTT.

DNA for the CDR3: TGTGCCAGCAGACTAGCGGGAGGTACATACGAGCAGTACTTC. Protein sequence: CASRLAGGTYEQYF. The V gene is TRBV27, the J gene TRBJ2-7; 12 bases align to TRBD2. The germline gives CDR1 MNHEY, CDR2 SMNVEV (reference sequence). The CDR3 spans 14 residues. Trimming removed 6 bases from V and 4 bases from J; junction bases left unmatched: 4.

As regards this clone: At the DNA level, this CDR3 is encoded by other sequences in the same sample as well. The CDR3 is CASQTGAGTEAFF. The CDR3 DNA is TGTGCCAGCCAGACAGGGGCGGGAACTGAAGCTTTCTTT. This chain connects TRBV19 to TRBJ1-1, with 8 bases fitting TRBD1. The CDR3 runs to 13 residues. Germline-derived CDR1 and CDR2 are LNHDA and SQIVND (reference sequence). Unmatched junction bases numbered 8, after V lost 9 bases and J lost 5 bases. Combining the CDR3 with reference TRBV19 and TRBJ1-1 gives the whole variable domain DGGITQSPKYLFRKEGQNVTLSCEQNLNHDAMYWYRQDPGQGLRLIYYSQIVNDFQKGDIAEGYSVSREKKESFPLTVTSAQKNPTAFYLCASQTGAGTEAFFGQGTRLTVV.

This chain joins TRBV30 and TRBJ2-2, with no clear D. CDR1 and CDR2 from the germline V gene are GTSNPN and SVGIG (reference sequence). The CDR3 is made up of 13 amino acids. The V end was cut by 3 bases, the J end by 1 base, with 6 bases between. The chain's CDR3 is CAWSRRNTGELFF. In DNA form, the CDR3 reads TGTGCCTGGAGCCGCAGGAACACCGGGGAGCTGTTTTTT.

The chain recombines TRBV19 with TRBJ2-7; D might be TRBD2 (7 bases). Deletions cut 5 bases from V and 7 bases from J, with 15 bases between. The CDR3 has 13 residues. Looked up from germline, CDR1 is LNHDA and CDR2 is SQIVND (reference sequence). The CDR3 protein is CASSRRGGQEQYF. The DNA of the CDR3 is TGTGCCAGTAGTCGGAGGGGGGGCCAAGAGCAGTACTTC.

V usage is TRBV6-1 and J usage is TRBJ1-2, with D uncertain. Germline CDR1 MNHNS, CDR2 SASEGT. Trimming shortened V by 11 bases and J by 2 bases, and 12 bases separated the two germline ends. The CDR3 loop spans 12 amino acids. Here the CDR3 reads CAQSEGNYGYTF. The CDR3 nucleotides read TGTGCCCAAAGCGAGGGAAACTATGGCTACACCTTC.

This sequence joins TRBV2 and TRBJ2-2, with TRBD1 identical over 9 bases. V was pared by 1 base and J by 6 bases, with 0 bases of the junction left unmatched. Germline assignment: CDR1 SNHLY and CDR2 FYNNEI. The CDR3 totals 14 residues. Written as DNA, the CDR3 is TGTGCCAGCAGTGAAGGACAGGGGGCCGGGGAGCTGTTTTTT. Translating gives CASSEGQGAGELFF.

This sequence joins TRBV5-1 and TRBJ1-1; D gene ambiguous. With 1 base removed from V and 1 base from J, the gap between germline ends came to 8 bases. The CDR3 runs 14 residues. Germline assignment: CDR1 SGHRS and CDR2 YFSETQ. CDR3 in DNA: TGCGCCAGCAGCTTGTGGCAGTCGAACACTGAAGCTTTCTTT. This encodes CASSLWQSNTEAFF.

The rearrangement joins TRBV5-1 to TRBJ2-2; 9 bases fit TRBD2. Germline CDR1 SGHRS, CDR2 YFSETQ. Trimming removed 2 bases from V and 0 bases from J; junction bases left unmatched: 2. The CDR3 has 16 residues. Written as DNA, the CDR3 is TGCGCCAGCAGCTTTCTAGCGGGACCGAACACCGGGGAGCTGTTTTTT. Amino acids: CASSFLAGPNTGELFF. The full variable domain, in which reference TRBV5-1 and TRBJ2-2 provide the parts outside the CDR3, is KAGVTQTPRYLIKTRGQQVTLSCSPISGHRSVSWYQQTPGQGLQFLFEYFSETQRNKGNFPGRFSGRQFSNSRSEMNVSTLELGDSALYLCASSFLAGPNTGELFFGEGSRLTVL.

This chain uses TRBV7-2 with TRBJ2-3; 10 positions match TRBD2. J gave up 3 bases and V 5 bases, and 14 bases lay outside the gene matches. The CDR3 covers 18 residues. Germline V lookup: CDR1 SGHTA, CDR2 FQGNSA. The CDR3 protein is CASSPTNSSGRGTDTQYF. In DNA, the CDR3 is TGTGCCAGCAGCCCGACTAATTCTAGCGGGAGAGGTACAGATACGCAGTATTTT.

J is TRBJ2-1 and V is TRBV28; 13 bases align to TRBD2. The CDR3 runs to 17 residues. V was pared by 5 bases and J by 6 bases, with 10 bases of the junction left unmatched. The germline V gene has CDR1 MDHEN and CDR2 SYDVKM. The CDR3 coding sequence is TGTGCCAGCAGTCCGTCGACTAGCGGGAGGATAGGCAATGAGCAGTTCTTC. The encoded protein is CASSPSTSGRIGNEQFF.

This chain uses TRBV18 with TRBJ2-7, with 10 bases matching TRBD2. The CDR3 is 15 amino acids. Trimming at V came to 2 bases and at J to 6 bases, leaving 7 bases not matched to a gene. Germline-derived CDR1 and CDR2 are KGHSH and LQKENI. CDR3 amino acids: CASSPGSSGSVEQYF. CDR3 coding DNA: TGTGCCAGCTCACCAGGCTCTAGCGGGAGTGTCGAGCAGTACTTC. The whole variable domain, remainder taken from reference TRBV18 and TRBJ2-7, is NAGVMQNPRHLVRRRGQEARLRCSPMKGHSHVYWYRQLPEEGLKFMVYLQKENIIDESGMPKERFSAEFPKEGPSILRIQQVVRGDSAAYFCASSPGSSGSVEQYFGPGTRLTVT.

The V and J genes are TRBV6-5 and TRBJ1-2; 9 bases align to TRBD1. This CDR3 region has 16 residues. The V segment lost 0 bases and the J segment 8 bases; nucleotides outside the gene matches: 10. CDR1 MNHEY and CDR2 SVGAGI come from the germline V gene. DNA for the CDR3: TGTGCCAGCAGTTACTCCGGGACAGGGCCGGGCGAAGGCTACACCTTC. It is translated as CASSYSGTGPGEGYTF.

The gene calls are TRBV10-1 and TRBJ1-2, with D perhaps TRBD1 (5 bases). The V gene's germline CDR1 is WNHNN and CDR2 SYGVQD (reference sequence). V was pared by 6 bases and J by 4 bases, with 12 bases between. The CDR3 loop spans 13 amino acids. CDR3 bases: TGCGCCAGCAGAGCAGACAGCCCCTATGGCTACACCTTC. This sequence encodes CASRADSPYGYTF.

This clone occurred once. The chain recombines TRBV2 with TRBJ2-5; D is unresolved. V shed 3 bases and J shed 1 base, with 18 bases lying between them. The CDR3 runs to 17 residues. Germline CDR1 is SNHLY and CDR2 is FYNNEI. The CDR3 here is CASSESPFPRLQETQYF. CDR3 sequence (DNA): TGTGCCAGCAGTGAGTCCCCGTTCCCTCGACTCCAAGAGACCCAGTACTTC.

The CDR3 loop reads CASSPQRESTNEQFF. The CDR3 DNA is TGTGCCAGCAGCCCTCAGCGGGAGTCAACCAATGAGCAGTTCTTC. The chain has TRBV7-2 and TRBJ2-1; 8 nucleotides agree with TRBD2. Unmatched junction bases numbered 9, after V lost 5 bases and J lost 6 bases. The CDR3 has 15 residues. Germline V gives CDR1 SGHTA, CDR2 FQGNSA.

The chain joins TRBV9 to TRBJ2-5, with D maybe TRBD1 (6 bases). V was cut by 4 bases and J by 5 bases, with 15 bases left in between. CDR1 SGDLS and CDR2 YYNGEE come from the germline V gene. The CDR3 sequence is 14 residues long. The CDR3: CASSSVQGGETQYF. The CDR3 DNA is TGTGCCAGCAGCTCCGTACAGGGTGGCGAGACCCAGTACTTC.

A single count supports this clone. The chain carries TRBV25-1 and TRBJ2-1, with no clear D. V was clipped by 4 bases and J by 6 bases, with 16 bases between them. In germline, CDR1 is MGHDK, CDR2 SYGVNS. This CDR3 region has 15 residues. The CDR3 nucleotides read TGTGCCAGCAGTGCCCAAGTTTTGAGGCTCAATGAGCAGTTCTTC. Its protein product is CASSAQVLRLNEQFF.

The chain carries TRBV4-2 and TRBJ2-5; TRBD2 aligns across 8 bases. Losses at the gene ends were 5 bases for V and 5 bases for J; bases not matched to a gene: 19. The CDR3 totals 18 residues. The germline gives CDR1 LGHNA, CDR2 YNFKEQ. CDR3 coding DNA: TGTGCCAGCAGCGAACGGGCTGGTTTTGGGACTAGAGTTGAGACCCAGTACTTC. Translated: CASSERAGFGTRVETQYF.

The gene calls are TRBV4-1 and TRBJ1-5; D is unclear. Trimming cost V 4 bases and J 4 bases, with 20 bases left between them. The CDR3 has 17 amino acids. Per the germline V gene, CDR1 is MGHRA and CDR2 is YSYEKL. The CDR3 DNA reads TGCGCCAGCAGCCGGACCGTAATTGGAGGAGCAAATCAGCCCCAGCATTTT. Translation gives CASSRTVIGGANQPQHF.

This chain joins TRBV7-6 and TRBJ1-1; perhaps TRBD1 as D (5 bases). CDR3 length: 13 amino acids. CDR1 SGHVS and CDR2 FNYEAQ come from the germline V gene. Deletions cut 5 bases from V and 4 bases from J, with 11 bases between. The CDR3 sequence: CASSPLGGTEAFF. The CDR3 DNA follows: TGTGCCAGCAGCCCACTGGGGGGCACTGAAGCTTTCTTT.

V usage is TRBV7-2 and J usage is TRBJ1-4; 7 bases are a match to TRBD1. There are 15 residues in the CDR3. The V segment lost 0 bases and the J segment 4 bases; nucleotides outside the gene matches: 2. Germline CDR1 reads SGHTA; CDR2 reads FQGNSA. The CDR3 here is CASSLAAGGNEKLFF. CDR3 bases: TGTGCCAGCAGCTTAGCGGCAGGGGGTAATGAAAAACTGTTTTTT.

The rearrangement uses TRBV11-2 and TRBJ2-1; D may be TRBD1 (6 bases). The CDR3 spans 15 residues. Germline assignment: CDR1 SGHAT and CDR2 FQNNGV. The germline V and J ends were trimmed by 5 bases and 2 bases, with 13 bases remaining between them. CDR3 DNA sequence: TGTGCCAGCAGCCCAGGGGTGCGGGCCTACAATGAGCAGTTCTTC. Its translation is CASSPGVRAYNEQFF.

This clone has only a few counts. The gene calls are TRBV2 and TRBJ2-7; TRBD1 is a possible D gene (5 bases). The CDR3 has 14 residues. V was trimmed by 4 bases and J by 0 bases, leaving 10 bases between them. Germline loops: CDR1 SNHLY, CDR2 FYNNEI. The CDR3 region is CASSAIGHSYEQYF. The CDR3 region has the DNA TGTGCCAGCAGTGCTATCGGACACTCCTACGAGCAGTACTTC.

The V call is TRBV30, the J call TRBJ2-2; D possibly corresponds to TRBD1 (6 bases). V was cut by 5 bases and J by 1 base, with 8 bases left in between. CDR3 length: 13 residues. CDR1 GTSNPN and CDR2 SVGIG come from the germline V gene (reference sequence). CDR3 residues: CAWGTRNTGELFF. The DNA for the CDR3 is TGTGCCTGGGGGACAAGGAACACCGGGGAGCTGTTTTTT.